This T cell receptor beta chain was observed in a study of CD8+ T cells in alopecia areata. Study outcomes and limitations: Relative to normal scalp, lesional scalp, especially alopecia totalis/universalis, showed higher clonality.

The treatment is: oral pan-JAK inhibitor, 5-10 mg twice daily. With regard to this clone: As yet, its antigen is unknown.

The CDR3 runs to 17 residues. Per germline, CDR1 MGHRA and CDR2 YSYEKL. The V and J ends lost 0 bases and 2 bases, in that order; junction bases with no gene match: 7. cDNA serving as the sequencing template came from extracted, reverse transcribed RNA. The protocol was immunoSEQ multiplex PCR, while the TCRdb copy is restricted to in-frame clones and leaves out a portion. Of under 110,000 clones in the sample, 55% to 75% are singletons; the top ten hold roughly 17%. This specimen consisted of CD8+ T cells sorted from blood, obtained at approximately week 56, from a patient treated with tofacitinib. The V call is TRBV4-1, the J call TRBJ2-5, with TRBD2 matching over 9 bases. This TCR was recovered from a human donor with alopecia areata. This CDR3 reads CASSQDRGSGGQETQYF. The CDR3 coding sequence is TGCGCCAGCAGCCAAGATAGGGGTAGCGGGGGACAAGAGACCCAGTACTTC.